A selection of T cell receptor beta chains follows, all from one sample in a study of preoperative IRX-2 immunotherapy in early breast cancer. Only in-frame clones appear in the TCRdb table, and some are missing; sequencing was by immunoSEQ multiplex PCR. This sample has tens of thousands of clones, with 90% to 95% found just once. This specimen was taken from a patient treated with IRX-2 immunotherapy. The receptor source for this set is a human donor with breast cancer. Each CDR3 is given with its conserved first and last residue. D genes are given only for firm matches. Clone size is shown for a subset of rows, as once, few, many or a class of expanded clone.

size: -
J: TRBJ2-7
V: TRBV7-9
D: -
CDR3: CASSLRERYEQYF
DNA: TGTGCCAGCAGCCTCAGGGAGAGGTACGAGCAGTACTTC

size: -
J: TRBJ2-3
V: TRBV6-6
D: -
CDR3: CASKGYSTDTQYF
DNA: TGTGCCAGCAAGGGATACAGCACAGATACGCAGTATTTT

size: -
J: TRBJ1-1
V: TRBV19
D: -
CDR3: CASRSSGAGDTEAFF
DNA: TGTGCCAGTAGGTCCTCGGGGGCCGGGGACACTGAAGCTTTCTTT

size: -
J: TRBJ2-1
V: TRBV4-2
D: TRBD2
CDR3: CASSQPGLAGSNEQFF
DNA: TGTGCCAGCAGCCAACCGGGACTAGCGGGATCCAATGAGCAGTTCTTC

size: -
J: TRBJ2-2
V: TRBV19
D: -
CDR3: CASSIGRPNTGELFF
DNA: TGTGCCAGTAGTATAGGGCGTCCGAACACCGGGGAGCTGTTTTTT

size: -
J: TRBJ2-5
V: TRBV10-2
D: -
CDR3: CASGVREETQYF
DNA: TGCGCCAGCGGAGTCCGGGAAGAGACCCAGTACTTC

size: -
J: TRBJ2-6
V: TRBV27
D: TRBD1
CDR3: CASMAGGAGANVLTF
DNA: TGTGCCAGCATGGCAGGGGGCGCTGGGGCCAACGTCCTGACTTTC

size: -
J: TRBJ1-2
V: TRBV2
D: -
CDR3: CASSFTNYGYTF
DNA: TGTGCCAGCAGTTTCACTAACTATGGCTACACCTTC

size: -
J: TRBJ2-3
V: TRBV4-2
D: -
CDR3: CASSSRTPTSTDTQYF
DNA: TGTGCCAGCAGCTCCCGGACACCTACTAGCACAGATACGCAGTATTTT

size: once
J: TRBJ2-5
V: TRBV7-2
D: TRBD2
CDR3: CASSQRGLATETQYF
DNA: TGTGCCAGCAGCCAGAGGGGACTAGCGACGGAGACCCAGTACTTC

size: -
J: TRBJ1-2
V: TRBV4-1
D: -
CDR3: CASSQDAGKPGYTF
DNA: TGCGCCAGCAGCCAAGATGCAGGGAAGCCTGGCTACACCTTC

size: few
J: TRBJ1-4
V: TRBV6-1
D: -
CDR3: CASSADAGEKLFF
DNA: TGTGCCAGCAGTGCCGATGCGGGGGAAAAACTGTTTTTT

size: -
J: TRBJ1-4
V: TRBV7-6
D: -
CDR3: CASSLVEGAGEKLFF
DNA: TGTGCCAGCAGCTTAGTGGAAGGGGCGGGTGAAAAACTGTTTTTT

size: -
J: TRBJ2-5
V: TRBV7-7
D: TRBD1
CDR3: CASSRQGATETQYF
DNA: TGTGCTAGCAGCCGTCAGGGGGCAACGGAGACCCAGTACTTC

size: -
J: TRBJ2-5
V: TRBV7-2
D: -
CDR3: CASSLMSRLQETQYF
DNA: TGTGCCAGCAGCTTGATGTCGAGACTCCAAGAGACCCAGTACTTC

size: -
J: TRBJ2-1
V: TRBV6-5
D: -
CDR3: CASSQTHGGQFF
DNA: TGTGCCAGCAGTCAAACGCATGGGGGGCAGTTCTTC

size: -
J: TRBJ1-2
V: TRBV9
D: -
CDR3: CASSVDLGGGDYGYTF
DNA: TGTGCCAGCAGCGTAGATTTGGGAGGAGGGGACTATGGCTACACCTTC

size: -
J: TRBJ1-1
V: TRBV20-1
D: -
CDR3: CSARTGVEAFF
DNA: TGCAGTGCTAGAACGGGAGTTGAAGCTTTCTTT

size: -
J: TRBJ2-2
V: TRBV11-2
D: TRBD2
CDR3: CASSRGLDANTGELFF
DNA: TGTGCCAGCAGTCGAGGACTAGATGCGAACACCGGGGAGCTGTTTTTT

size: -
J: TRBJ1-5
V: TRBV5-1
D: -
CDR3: CASSLAGDKSQPQHF
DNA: TGCGCCAGCAGCTTGGCTGGGGATAAGAGTCAGCCCCAGCATTTT

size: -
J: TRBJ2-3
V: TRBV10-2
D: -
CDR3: CASSEGSTDTQYF
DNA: TGCGCCAGCAGTGAGGGTAGCACAGATACGCAGTATTTT

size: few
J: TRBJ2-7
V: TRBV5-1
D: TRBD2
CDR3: CASSLGVVAGVEQYF
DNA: TGCGCCAGCAGCTTGGGTGTTGTAGCGGGAGTCGAGCAGTACTTC

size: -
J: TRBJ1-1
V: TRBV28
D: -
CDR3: CASREFGTEAFF
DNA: TGTGCCAGCAGGGAATTCGGGACTGAAGCTTTCTTT

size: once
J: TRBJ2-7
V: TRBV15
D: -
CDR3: CATSREQGPTPYEQYF
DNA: TGTGCCACCAGCAGAGAACAGGGCCCTACCCCATACGAGCAGTACTTC

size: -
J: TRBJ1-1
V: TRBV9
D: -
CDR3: CASSVVQNTEAFF
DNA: TGTGCCAGCAGCGTAGTTCAGAACACTGAAGCTTTCTTT

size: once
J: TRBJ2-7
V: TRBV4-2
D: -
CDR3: CASSYNSRIYEQYF
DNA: TGTGCCAGCAGCTACAACTCTAGAATTTACGAGCAGTACTTC

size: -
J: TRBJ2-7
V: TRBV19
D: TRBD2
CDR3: CASSGSGGPYEQYF
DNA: TGTGCCAGTAGTGGTAGCGGGGGCCCCTACGAGCAGTACTTC

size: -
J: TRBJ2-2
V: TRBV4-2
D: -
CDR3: CASSRPRGRHTGELFF
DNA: TGTGCCAGCAGCCGACCTCGGGGGAGGCACACCGGGGAGCTGTTTTTT

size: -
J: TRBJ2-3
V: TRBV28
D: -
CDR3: CASSFAPSLAKARDTQYF
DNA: TGTGCCAGCAGTTTCGCCCCCTCTTTAGCGAAAGCTAGAGATACGCAGTATTTT

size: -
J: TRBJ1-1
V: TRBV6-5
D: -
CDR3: CASSYSGKNTEAFF
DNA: TGTGCCAGCAGTTACTCTGGGAAGAACACTGAAGCTTTCTTT

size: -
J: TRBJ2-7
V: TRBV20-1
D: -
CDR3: CSARRGLEQYF
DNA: TGCAGTGCTAGGCGGGGGCTCGAGCAGTACTTC

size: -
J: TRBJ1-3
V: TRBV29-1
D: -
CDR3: CSGWGPRVVGGNTIYF
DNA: TGCAGCGGATGGGGGCCTCGGGTCGTAGGTGGAAACACCATATATTTT

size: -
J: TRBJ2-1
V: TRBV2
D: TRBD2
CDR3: CASSEGGGARDLF
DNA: TGTGCCAGCAGTGAGGGCGGGGGGGCCCGGGATCTCTTC

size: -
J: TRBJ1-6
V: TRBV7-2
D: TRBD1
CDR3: CASSLETGVRAGSPLHF
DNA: TGTGCCAGCAGCTTAGAAACAGGGGTGAGGGCCGGTTCACCCCTCCACTTT

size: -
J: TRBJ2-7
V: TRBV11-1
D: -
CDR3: CASSLGGITYEQYF
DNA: TGTGCCAGCAGCTTAGGGGGCATTACCTACGAGCAGTACTTC

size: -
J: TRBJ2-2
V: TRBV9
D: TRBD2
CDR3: CASSTPLAGGHTGELFF
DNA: TGTGCCAGCAGCACCCCACTAGCGGGGGGTCACACCGGGGAGCTGTTTTTT

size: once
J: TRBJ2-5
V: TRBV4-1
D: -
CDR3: CASSRASGETQYF
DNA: TGCGCCAGCAGCCGCGCCAGCGGGGAGACCCAGTACTTC

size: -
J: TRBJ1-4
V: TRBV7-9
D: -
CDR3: CASSWFLGGLDEKLFF
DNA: TGTGCCAGCAGCTGGTTTCTCGGGGGGCTAGATGAAAAACTGTTTTTT

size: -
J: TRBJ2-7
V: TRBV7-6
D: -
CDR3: CASSLGTGSYEQYF
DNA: TGTGCCAGCAGCTTAGGGACTGGAAGCTACGAGCAGTACTTC

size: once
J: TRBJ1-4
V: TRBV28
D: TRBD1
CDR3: CASTEGQGFEKLFF
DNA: TGTGCCAGCACTGAAGGACAGGGATTTGAAAAACTGTTTTTT